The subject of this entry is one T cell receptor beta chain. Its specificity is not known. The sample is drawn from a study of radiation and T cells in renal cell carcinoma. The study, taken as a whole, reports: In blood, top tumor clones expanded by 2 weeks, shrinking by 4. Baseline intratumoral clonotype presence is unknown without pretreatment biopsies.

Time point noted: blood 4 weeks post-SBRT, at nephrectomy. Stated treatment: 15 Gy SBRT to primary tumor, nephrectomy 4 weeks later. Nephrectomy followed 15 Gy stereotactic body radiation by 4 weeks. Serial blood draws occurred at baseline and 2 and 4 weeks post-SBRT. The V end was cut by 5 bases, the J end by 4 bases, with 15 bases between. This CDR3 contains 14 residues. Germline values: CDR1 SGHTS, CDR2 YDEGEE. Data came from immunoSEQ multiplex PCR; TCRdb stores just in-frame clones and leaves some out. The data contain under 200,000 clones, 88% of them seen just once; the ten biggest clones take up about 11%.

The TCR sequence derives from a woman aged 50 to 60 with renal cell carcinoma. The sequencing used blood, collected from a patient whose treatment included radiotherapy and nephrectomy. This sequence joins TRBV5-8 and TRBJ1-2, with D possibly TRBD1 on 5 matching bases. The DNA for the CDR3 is TGTGCCAGCAGTGATCCGGGACGAAGCTATGGCTACACCTTC. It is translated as CASSDPGRSYGYTF.